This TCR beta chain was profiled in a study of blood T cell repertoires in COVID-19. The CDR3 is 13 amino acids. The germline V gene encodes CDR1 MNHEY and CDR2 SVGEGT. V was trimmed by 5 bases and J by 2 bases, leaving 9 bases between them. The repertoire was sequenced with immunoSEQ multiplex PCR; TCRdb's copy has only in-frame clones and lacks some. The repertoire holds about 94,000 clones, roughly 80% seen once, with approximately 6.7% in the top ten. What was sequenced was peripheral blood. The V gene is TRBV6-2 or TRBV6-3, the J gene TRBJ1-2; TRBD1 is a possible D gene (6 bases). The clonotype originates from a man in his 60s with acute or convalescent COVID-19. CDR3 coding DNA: TGTGCCAGCAGTCGCAGGGGAAACTATGGCTACACCTTC. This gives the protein CASSRRGNYGYTF.